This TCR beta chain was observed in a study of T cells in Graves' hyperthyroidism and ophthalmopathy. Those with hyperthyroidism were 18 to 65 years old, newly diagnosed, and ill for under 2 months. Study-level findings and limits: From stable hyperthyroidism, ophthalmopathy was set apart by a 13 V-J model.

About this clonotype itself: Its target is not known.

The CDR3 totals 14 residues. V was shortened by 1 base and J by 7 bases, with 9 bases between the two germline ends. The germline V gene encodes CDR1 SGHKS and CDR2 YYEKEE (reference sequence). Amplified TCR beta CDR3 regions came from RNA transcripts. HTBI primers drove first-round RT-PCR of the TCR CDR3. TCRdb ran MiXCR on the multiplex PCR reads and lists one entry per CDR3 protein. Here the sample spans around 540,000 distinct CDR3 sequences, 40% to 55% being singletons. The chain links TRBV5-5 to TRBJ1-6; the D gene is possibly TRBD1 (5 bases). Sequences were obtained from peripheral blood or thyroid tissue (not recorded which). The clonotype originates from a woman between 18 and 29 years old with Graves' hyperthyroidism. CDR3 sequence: CASSLMGGNSPLHF. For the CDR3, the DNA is TGTGCCAGCAGCTTGATGGGGGGGAATTCACCCCTCCACTTT.